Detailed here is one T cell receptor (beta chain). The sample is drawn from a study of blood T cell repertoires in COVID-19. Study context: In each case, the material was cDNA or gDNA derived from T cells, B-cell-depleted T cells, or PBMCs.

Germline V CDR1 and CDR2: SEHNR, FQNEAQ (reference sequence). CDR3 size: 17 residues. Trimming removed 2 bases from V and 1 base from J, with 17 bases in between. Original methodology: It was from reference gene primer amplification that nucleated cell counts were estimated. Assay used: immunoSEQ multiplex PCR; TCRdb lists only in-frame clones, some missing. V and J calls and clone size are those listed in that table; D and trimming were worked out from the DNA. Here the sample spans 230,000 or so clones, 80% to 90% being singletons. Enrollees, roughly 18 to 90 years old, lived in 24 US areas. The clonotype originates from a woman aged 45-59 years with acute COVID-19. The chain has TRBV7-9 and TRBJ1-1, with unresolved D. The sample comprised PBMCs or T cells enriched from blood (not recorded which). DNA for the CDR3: TGTGCCAGCAGCTTACCGGCAGATAGCTTCACGAACACTGAAGCTTTCTTT. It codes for CASSLPADSFTNTEAFF.